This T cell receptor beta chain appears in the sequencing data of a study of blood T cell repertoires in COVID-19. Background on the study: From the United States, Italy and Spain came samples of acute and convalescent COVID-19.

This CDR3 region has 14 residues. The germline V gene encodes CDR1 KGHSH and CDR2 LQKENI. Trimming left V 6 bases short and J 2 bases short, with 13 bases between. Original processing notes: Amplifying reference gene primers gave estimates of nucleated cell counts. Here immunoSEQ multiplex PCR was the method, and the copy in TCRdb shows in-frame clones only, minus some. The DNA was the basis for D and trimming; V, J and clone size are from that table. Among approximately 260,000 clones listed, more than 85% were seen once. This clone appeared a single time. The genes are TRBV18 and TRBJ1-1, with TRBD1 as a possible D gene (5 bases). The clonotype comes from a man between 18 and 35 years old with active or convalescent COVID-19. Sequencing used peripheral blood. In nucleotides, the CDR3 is TGTGCCAGCTCCCCTCTCGGGGGAAACACTGAAGCTTTCTTT. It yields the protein CASSPLGGNTEAFF.